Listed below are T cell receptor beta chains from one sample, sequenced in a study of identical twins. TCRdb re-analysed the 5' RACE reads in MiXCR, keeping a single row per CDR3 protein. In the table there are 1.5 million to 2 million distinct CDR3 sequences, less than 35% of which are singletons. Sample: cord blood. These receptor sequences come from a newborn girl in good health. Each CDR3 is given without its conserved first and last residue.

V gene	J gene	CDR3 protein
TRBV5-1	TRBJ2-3	ASRSPSGAGTDTQY
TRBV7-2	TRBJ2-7	ASSWYSGGDNYEQY
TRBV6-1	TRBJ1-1	ASSEQGWGIAEAF
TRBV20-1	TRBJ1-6	SASQGRSYNSPLH
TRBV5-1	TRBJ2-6	ASSLQTYSGANVLT
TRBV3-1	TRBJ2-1	ASSQDKSLAGTYNEQF
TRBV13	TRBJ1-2	ASSPTGGPLGYT
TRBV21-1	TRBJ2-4	ASSKKKDRAKNIQY
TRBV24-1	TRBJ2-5	ATSDGGRVQETQY
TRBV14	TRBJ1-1	ASSPGQGARTEAF
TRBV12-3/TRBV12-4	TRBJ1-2	ASSLPGWYGYT
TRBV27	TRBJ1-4	ASRPGQVFEKLF
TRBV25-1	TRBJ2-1	ASSELEGSSYNEQF
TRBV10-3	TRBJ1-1	AISVRMNTEAF
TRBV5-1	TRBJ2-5	ASSLLTSPQETQY
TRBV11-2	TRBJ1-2	ASSFDYDYGYT
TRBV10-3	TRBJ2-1	AISPDRAAPYSYNEQF
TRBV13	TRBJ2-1	ASSPRPRLVTEQF